This TCR beta chain was captured by sequencing in a study of blood T cell repertoires in COVID-19. CDR3 length: 18 amino acids. The germline gives CDR1 LNHDA, CDR2 SQIVND (reference sequence). Germline trimming cut 2 bases from V and 6 bases from J; bases unmatched to any gene: 17. Clones were sequenced by immunoSEQ multiplex PCR, and TCRdb holds only the in-frame ones, with some missing. The sample contains fewer than 40,000 clones, less than 90% of which appear only once. The sequencing input was peripheral blood. The gene calls are TRBV19 and TRBJ2-3; 7 bases match TRBD2. This TCR derives from a woman aged 80 or over with active or convalescent COVID-19. CDR3 sequence reads: CASSIKGTTSHARDTQYF. The CDR3 region has the DNA TGTGCCAGTAGTATAAAGGGGACTACGAGTCACGCCAGGGATACGCAGTATTTT.